Sequencing of this TCR beta chain was carried out in a study of T cells after yellow fever vaccination. For the study at large: Researchers used SMART-Seq v4 Ultra Low Input to prepare fractions that had low cell numbers.

Findings of the study overall: Reappearance after the booster was seen for most primary-vaccination clones, at 95% to 96% CD4 and 75% to 90% CD8.

UMIs were added to TCR cDNA along with a universal primer site when it was made by 5'RACE template switching. Using its own MiXCR run on the 5' RACE reads, TCRdb lists one record per CDR3 protein. The data hold approximately 550,000 distinct CDR3 sequences, with 15% to 20% observed a single time. This clonotype has more than one count but fewer than ten. Antigen unknown. Germline V CDR1 and CDR2: DFQATT, SNEGSKA (reference sequence). The CDR3 totals 14 residues. Losses at the gene ends were 4 bases for V and 3 bases for J; bases not matched to a gene: 7. The chain links TRBV20-1 to TRBJ2-7, with 9 positions matching TRBD2. This clonotype originated in a man aged 25-40 years who received the YFV17D yellow fever vaccine. Here the sequenced sample was PBMCs, taken 15 days after the yellow fever booster vaccination. The CDR3 protein is CSATFEAGGYEQYF. The CDR3 coding sequence is TGCAGTGCTACCTTCGAAGCGGGAGGCTACGAGCAGTACTTC.